This T cell receptor beta chain was profiled in a study of identical twins (dated by TCRdb to the mid-2010s). Regarding the complete study: TCR alpha and beta repertoires from monozygotic twins, unrelated adults of various ages and cord blood were deep-sequenced to test whether fetal clonotypes persist. To rule out contamination, replicate twin experiments were performed at different times with different library preparation protocols. What the authors observed across the whole study: Fewer insertions were carried by abundant cord blood beta clonotypes, a similar but weaker trend appeared in young adult naive repertoires, and no such trend appeared in memory repertoires. Conclusions relied on cross-sectional statistical analysis, since the same donors could not be followed over many years. Invariant T cells such as MAIT and iNKT could partly confound zero-insertion analyses, though diverse VJ usage argued against this for most clonotypes. Excess twin sharing in beta out-of-frame sequences was weaker because fewer shared sequences lowered the signal-to-noise ratio. Compared with coincidental sharing between unrelated individuals, an excess of low generation-probability sequences was observed among out-of-frame TCR alpha sequences shared between twins. Recombination models systematically underestimated out-of-frame TCR alpha sharing in monozygotic twins but agreed with sharing between unrelated individuals.

Relative to germline, V is 1 base shorter and J is 0 bases shorter, with 9 bases between their ends. The CDR1 and CDR2 encoded by the germline V gene are SGHAT and FQNNGV. The CDR3 sequence holds 16 residues, the cysteine and phenylalanine included. The CDR3 DNA has 48 bases and is translated from base 1. Worth noting for this clonotype: No antigen is known for it. No quality values exist for individual bases; no much larger clone is one base distant.

All donors were healthy Caucasians. The twin cohort consisted of three pairs of female monozygotic twins, all aged roughly 18 to 29 years. RNA for TCR libraries was isolated from peripheral blood mononuclear cells. Library preparation employed 5' RACE. Sequencing was performed on an Illumina HiSeq 2000. Template switching introduced a universal primer binding site; the final cDNA contained a unique molecular identifier, enabling accurate counting of TCR cDNA molecules. Specific primers in the conserved constant-segment region were used to synthesize first-strand cDNA for the TCR alpha and beta chains. To control for contamination, every cDNA library carried two barcodes: a SMART-Mk sample barcode plus Illumina barcodes. TruSeq adapter sequences, together with Illumina sample barcodes, were added in two successive PCR steps. The Illumina HiSeq platform was used with custom primers to sequence TCR alpha and beta cDNA libraries. For the original study's pipeline: Unique molecular identifiers were extracted from raw reads with MiGEC, and CDR3 positions were determined with MiXCR. Recombination models were inferred per individual with the repgenHMM and IGoR tools using an EM algorithm. The tcR package in R was used for shared clonotype analysis, with sharing normalized by the product of cloneset sizes. Out-of-frame nonproductive sequences were analyzed to study raw recombination free of thymic and clonal selection effects. The public reads were reanalyzed by TCRdb: fastp trimming at Q25, MiXCR alignment, in-frame beta chains only. Rows with a matching CDR3 protein are joined into one entry that keeps the most common DNA and genes. V and J calls and clone size were set by TCRdb, not the authors. Across this sample there are some 790,000 distinct CDR3 sequences, with about 20% seen only once. The ten largest account for 13% of the sample.

Another study also made use of these data, one on T cells expressing NK-cell markers. The second publication reports: About 8 donors provided sorted CD3+CD56+NKG2C+, CD3+CD56+NKG2C- and CD3+CD56-NKG2C+ T-cell subsets, whose TCR beta-chain repertoires were profiled. Among the eight sequenced donors, only one was HCMV-seronegative, while the other seven were HCMV-seropositive. To restrict sorting to alphabetaTCR-expressing T cells, an anti-gammadeltaTCR antibody was added in several experiments. In several donors, the dominant CD3+CD56+NKG2C+ clonotypes were found to rank among the top 10 CD8+ clonotypes and to make up about 1.0-7.5% of CD8+ T cells. Those dominant clonotypes were again the most abundant among CD3+CD56-NKG2C+ cells in a handful of donors, at about 28.3-60.1%. Whether the expanded NKG2C-expressing T cell clones were specific for HCMV antigens remained unclear. The eight sequenced donors were randomly selected healthy volunteers, three men and five women. To determine HCMV serostatus, a commercial ELISA kit was used to detect HCMV-specific IgG in serum. For six donors, bulk peripheral blood T-cell repertoires were also sequenced from unsorted PBMC. MIGEC was used to demultiplex reads and group reads by UMI, and MiTCR was used to assemble and quantify clonotypes. To exclude erroneous sequences, only TCR cDNA sequences supported by at least two reads were retained. The tcR package was used for downstream repertoire analysis, and clonotypes were matched across fractions by CDR3 nucleotide sequence plus V segment. Antigen specificity was annotated against VDJdb with VDJmatch, allowing one amino acid substitution in CDR3.

Sequencing was done on a sample of PBMCs. The receptor was isolated from a woman in her late teens or twenties in good health. This chain joins TRBV11-2 to TRBJ2-2, with no D gene named confidently. This receptor has the CDR3 CASSLVWGSNTGELFF. The DNA sequence is as follows: TGTGCCAGCAGCTTAGTTTGGGGATCGAACACCGGGGAGCTGTTTTTT. Where the CDR3 stops, the reference TRBV11-2 and TRBJ2-2 genes take over; the full variable domain is EAGVAQSPRYKIIEKRQSVAFWCNPISGHATLYWYQQILGQGPKLLIQFQNNGVVDDSQLPKDRFSAERLKGVDSTLKIQPAKLEDSAVYLCASSLVWGSNTGELFFGEGSRLTVL.